The following is a T cell receptor (beta chain) sequence with its context. Treatment specified: around 19 received Ad26.COV2.S at low or high dose, single or two shots; 5 received placebo; per-sample allocation not given. Repertoires come from day 63 after the first vaccine or placebo injection. The shot given was an Ad26 vector that makes Wuhan-strain SARS-CoV-2 spike. Here immunoSEQ multiplex PCR was the method, and the copy in TCRdb shows in-frame clones only, minus some. The table has over 400,000 clones, around 90% seen once; the top ten hold roughly 4.3%. Germline assignment: CDR1 MNHEY and CDR2 SVGEGT. Trimming shortened V by 2 bases and J by 0 bases, and 19 bases separated the two germline ends. This CDR3 is 18 amino acids long. This sample was included in a study of Ad26.COV2.S vaccination and SARS-CoV-2 variants.

V is TRBV6-2 or TRBV6-3 and J is TRBJ2-5, with D perhaps given as TRBD1 or TRBD2 (5 bases each). This TCR was sampled from a person between 18 and 65 years old who received the Ad26.COV2.S COVID-19 vaccine or a placebo. The sequences come from peripheral blood, collected in a trial of Ad26.COV2.S vaccine versus placebo. The CDR3 sequence: CASSYGPGAAPYQETQYF. For the CDR3, the DNA is TGTGCCAGCAGTTACGGGCCCGGGGCGGCGCCGTACCAAGAGACCCAGTACTTC.